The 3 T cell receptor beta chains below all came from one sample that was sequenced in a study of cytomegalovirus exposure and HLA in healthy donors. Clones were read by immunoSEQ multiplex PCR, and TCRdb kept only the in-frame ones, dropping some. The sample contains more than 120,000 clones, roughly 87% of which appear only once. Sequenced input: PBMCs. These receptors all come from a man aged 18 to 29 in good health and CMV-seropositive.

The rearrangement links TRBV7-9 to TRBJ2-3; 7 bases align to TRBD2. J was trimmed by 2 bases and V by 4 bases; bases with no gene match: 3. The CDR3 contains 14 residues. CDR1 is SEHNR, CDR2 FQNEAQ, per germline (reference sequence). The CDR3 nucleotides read TGTGCCAGCAGCTCCGGGGGGAACACAGATACGCAGTATTTT. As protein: CASSSGGNTDTQYF.

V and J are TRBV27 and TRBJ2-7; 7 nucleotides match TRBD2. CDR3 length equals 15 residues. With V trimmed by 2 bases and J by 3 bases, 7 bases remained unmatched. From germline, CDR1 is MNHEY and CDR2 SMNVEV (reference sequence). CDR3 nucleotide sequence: TGTGCCAGCAGTTTAGGTAGGGAGGGGTTCTACGAGCAGTACTTC. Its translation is CASSLGREGFYEQYF.

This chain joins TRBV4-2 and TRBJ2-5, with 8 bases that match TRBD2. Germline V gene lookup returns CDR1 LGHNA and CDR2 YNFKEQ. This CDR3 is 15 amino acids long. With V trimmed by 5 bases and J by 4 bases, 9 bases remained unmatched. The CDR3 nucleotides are TGTGCCAGCAGCTCCGGGGGGGCAGGATCAGAGACCCAGTACTTC. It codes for CASSSGGAGSETQYF.